These 26 T cell receptor beta chains originate from one sample sequenced in a study of siplizumab effects on memory and regulatory T cells. Profiled with immunoSEQ multiplex PCR; TCRdb holds only in-frame clones, not every one. The sample lists fewer than 60,000 clones, 85% to 95% occurring once. Input material: CD8+ T cells sorted from blood. All receptors come from a human donor in good health.

The rearrangement joins TRBV7-8 to TRBJ2-7; TRBD2 aligns across 11 bases. CDR1 SGHVS and CDR2 FQNEAQ come from the germline V gene. The CDR3 consists of 16 residues. The V segment lost 5 bases and the J segment 2 bases; nucleotides outside the gene matches: 8. DNA for the CDR3: TGTGCCAGCAGCGCAGGGACTAGCGGTCCAACCTACGAGCAGTACTTC. Translating gives CASSAGTSGPTYEQYF.

V is TRBV5-1 and J is TRBJ2-1; D might be TRBD1 (5 bases). Trimming removed 0 bases at V and 6 bases at J, with 13 bases between. The germline CDR1 and CDR2 sequences are SGHRS and YFSETQ. The CDR3 length is 15 residues. This CDR3 is CASSLERRQLNEQFF. DNA of the CDR3: TGCGCCAGCAGCTTGGAACGGCGACAGCTCAATGAGCAGTTCTTC.

The chain links TRBV4-1 to TRBJ2-2; D unresolved. The CDR3 extends over 16 amino acids. V dropped 2 bases and J dropped 0 bases, with 10 bases sitting between them. Germline V lookup: CDR1 MGHRA, CDR2 YSYEKL. For the CDR3, the DNA is TGCGCCAGCAGCCAACGCGGAGAGACGAACACCGGGGAGCTGTTTTTT. Protein product: CASSQRGETNTGELFF.

V is TRBV4-2 and J is TRBJ2-1; 8 bases line up with TRBD2. In germline, CDR1 is LGHNA, CDR2 YNFKEQ. The J segment lost 8 bases and the V segment lost 6 bases, leaving 9 bases of the junction unmatched. The CDR3 contains 14 residues. CDR3 coding DNA: TGTGCCAGCAGGGAGGAGCGGGGGAGCGATGAGCAGTTCTTC. Protein product: CASREERGSDEQFF.

The V call is TRBV27, the J call TRBJ1-1, with TRBD1 matching 9 bases. The CDR3 loop spans 16 amino acids. The V segment lost 6 bases and the J segment 6 bases; nucleotides outside the gene matches: 14. Per the germline V gene, CDR1 is MNHEY and CDR2 is SMNVEV (reference sequence). DNA of the CDR3: TGTGCCAGCAGACCCCAAGCCGGGACAGGGTTCGCTGAAGCTTTCTTT. Residues: CASRPQAGTGFAEAFF.

This clone was recorded once. The chain combines TRBV10-1 with TRBJ2-7, with D unresolved. Germline V gene sequence: CDR1 WNHNN, CDR2 SYGVQD (reference sequence). The CDR3 is made up of 11 amino acids. V lost 5 bases and J 8 bases, leaving 10 bases between the germline ends. This CDR3 reads CASSQGDQQYF. The CDR3 DNA follows: TGCGCCAGCAGTCAAGGTGACCAGCAGTACTTC.

The V call is TRBV5-8, the J call TRBJ2-7, with unresolved D. Germline V gene lookup returns CDR1 SGHTS and CDR2 YDEGEE. V was clipped by 1 base and J by 3 bases, with 5 bases between them. The CDR3 contains 12 residues. CDR3 DNA: TGTGCCAGCAGCTTGCGGGTCTACGAGCAGTACTTC. Its translation: CASSLRVYEQYF.

This chain joins TRBV9 and TRBJ2-4; 8 bases are shared with TRBD2. Germline-derived CDR1 and CDR2 are SGDLS and YYNGEE. V dropped 6 bases and J dropped 6; count of bases not matched to a gene: 17. The CDR3 contains 17 residues. As DNA, the CDR3 is TGTGCCAGCACCGCAGGGGCGGGAGGAGGGTCGGGAAACATTCAGTACTTC. It is translated as CASTAGAGGGSGNIQYF.

The V and J genes are TRBV12-5 and TRBJ2-7; D remains ambiguous. The CDR3 loop spans 13 amino acids. The germline CDR1 and CDR2 sequences are LGHNT and FRNRAP. V gave up 4 bases and J gave up 5 bases, with 12 bases separating them. The CDR3 DNA reads TGTGCTAGTGGTTCCTCCCCGCTAGACGAGCAGTACTTC. Residues: CASGSSPLDEQYF.

The rearrangement links TRBV19 to TRBJ1-1; 7 nucleotides align to TRBD1. With 3 bases clipped from V and 5 bases from J, the junction kept 6 bases outside the gene matches. The CDR3 consists of 14 residues. Germline V CDR1 and CDR2: LNHDA, SQIVND (reference sequence). The CDR3 loop reads CASSIDRVRTEAFF. CDR3 nucleotide sequence: TGTGCCAGTAGTATTGACAGGGTAAGGACTGAAGCTTTCTTT.

The V call is TRBV9, the J call TRBJ1-1, with D tentatively TRBD1 (5 bases). Trimming stripped 4 bases from V and 4 bases from J, with 14 bases between. Germline V gene sequence: CDR1 SGDLS, CDR2 YYNGEE. The CDR3 totals 14 residues. CDR3: CASSPRGLSTEAFF. CDR3 in DNA: TGTGCCAGCAGCCCGAGGGGTTTGAGCACTGAAGCTTTCTTT.

The chain links TRBV5-4 to TRBJ2-7; tentative D call: TRBD2 (5 bases). Germline V gene data show CDR1 as SGHNT and CDR2 as YYREEE (reference sequence). There are 14 residues in the CDR3. The V end lost 1 base, the J end lost 2 bases, and 10 bases lay between the germline ends. Written as DNA, the CDR3 is TGTGCCAGCAGCTTGACGGGGAGCCCCTACGAGCAGTACTTC. Amino acid sequence: CASSLTGSPYEQYF. Drawing the rest from reference TRBV5-4 and TRBJ2-7, the complete variable domain is ETGVTQSPTHLIKTRGQQVTLRCSSQSGHNTVSWYQQALGQGPQFIFQYYREEENGRGNFPPRFSGLQFPNYSSELNVNALELDDSALYLCASSLTGSPYEQYFGPGTRLTVT.

The gene calls are TRBV7-9 and TRBJ1-1; D call uncertain. V was clipped by 1 base and J by 0 bases, with 9 bases between them. CDR3 length: 15 residues. Per the germline V gene, CDR1 is SEHNR and CDR2 is FQNEAQ (reference sequence). The CDR3 loop is CASSLGDRLNTEAFF. CDR3 nucleotide sequence: TGTGCCAGCAGCTTAGGGGATCGACTGAACACTGAAGCTTTCTTT.

This chain connects TRBV28 to TRBJ1-2; 7 bases are a match to TRBD1. This CDR3 has 16 residues. Per germline, CDR1 MDHEN and CDR2 SYDVKM. With V trimmed by 8 bases and J by 4 bases, 16 bases remained unmatched. CDR3 sequence: CASAGTEVMFGYGYTF. DNA for the CDR3: TGTGCCAGCGCCGGGACAGAAGTTATGTTTGGCTATGGCTACACCTTC.

CDR3 protein: CASSPGGSSYNEQFF. The CDR3 coding sequence is TGTGCCAGCTCACCAGGGGGCAGCTCCTACAATGAGCAGTTCTTC. V usage is TRBV18 and J usage is TRBJ2-1; D is perhaps TRBD1 (6 bases). Germline V lookup: CDR1 KGHSH, CDR2 LQKENI. Trimming stripped 2 bases from V and 0 bases from J, with 8 bases between. The length of the CDR3 is 15 residues.

This chain links TRBV5-1 with TRBJ1-1, with D possibly being TRBD1 (5 bases). The CDR3 runs to 14 residues. V shed 0 bases and J shed 8 bases, with 14 bases lying between them. CDR1 is SGHRS and CDR2 is YFSETQ in the germline V gene. The CDR3 protein is CASSLGLGGREAFF. CDR3 sequence (DNA): TGCGCCAGCAGCTTGGGGCTGGGGGGGAGAGAAGCTTTCTTT.

The chain is built from TRBV28 and TRBJ2-1, with TRBD2 matching 11 bases. With 5 bases clipped from V and 6 bases from J, the junction kept 6 bases outside the gene matches. The CDR3 spans 15 residues. Looked up from germline, CDR1 is MDHEN and CDR2 is SYDVKM. The CDR3 region has the DNA TGTGCCAGCAGTCTACTAGCGGGAGTTGGCAATGAGCAGTTCTTC. This sequence encodes CASSLLAGVGNEQFF.

The chain is built from TRBV5-6 and TRBJ2-7; 7 bases line up with TRBD1. CDR1 is SGHDT and CDR2 is YYEEEE in the germline V gene. This CDR3 region has 16 residues. Trimming cost V 0 bases and J 3 bases; bases outside gene matches: 9. The CDR3 loop is CASSLGLRQGFYEQYF. As DNA, the CDR3 is TGTGCCAGCAGCTTGGGGTTGAGACAGGGATTCTACGAGCAGTACTTC.

The J gene is TRBJ2-5, the V gene TRBV28, with TRBD2 identical over 7 bases. This CDR3 comprises 16 residues. Germline CDR1 reads MDHEN; CDR2 reads SYDVKM. Losses at the gene ends were 3 bases for V and 2 bases for J; bases not matched to a gene: 9. CDR3 sequence (DNA): TGTGCCAGCAGTTTGTTAGCTAGCGGAATTCAAGAGACCCAGTACTTC. Encoded protein: CASSLLASGIQETQYF. The whole variable domain, filled in from reference TRBV28 and TRBJ2-5, reads DVKVTQSSRYLVKRTGEKVFLECVQDMDHENMFWYRQDPGLGLRLIYFSYDVKMKEKGDIPEGYSVSREKKERFSLILESASTNQTSMYLCASSLLASGIQETQYFGPGTRLLVL.

This sequence joins TRBV7-9 and TRBJ2-2; the D is unclear. V was shortened by 1 base and J by 6 bases, with 6 bases between the two germline ends. This CDR3 has 13 amino acids. Germline loops: CDR1 SEHNR, CDR2 FQNEAQ (reference sequence). CDR3 nucleotide sequence: TGTGCCAGCAGCTTAGACCTGTCCGGGGAGCTGTTTTTT. Translating gives CASSLDLSGELFF.

This chain links TRBV11-2 with TRBJ2-7; possibly TRBD2 for D (8 bases). CDR3 length: 16 residues. Germline V gene data show CDR1 as SGHAT and CDR2 as FQNNGV. Trimming cost V 1 base and J 0 bases, with 13 bases left between them. The CDR3 region is CASSLAGGGSSYEQYF. For the CDR3, the DNA is TGTGCCAGCAGCTTAGCGGGAGGGGGCAGCTCCTACGAGCAGTACTTC.

The chain joins TRBV19 to TRBJ1-6; D is perhaps TRBD1 (5 bases). Deletions cut 3 bases from V and 10 bases from J, with 13 bases between. Germline V CDR1 and CDR2: LNHDA, SQIVND (reference sequence). The CDR3 is 14 amino acids. The CDR3 loop is CASSMFRGQSPLHF. CDR3 sequence (DNA): TGTGCCAGTAGTATGTTTCGGGGCCAATCACCCCTCCACTTT.

The chain links TRBV4-1 to TRBJ2-7; D is ambiguous. Germline V gene sequence: CDR1 MGHRA, CDR2 YSYEKL. V dropped 8 bases and J dropped 0 bases, with 11 bases sitting between them. The CDR3 consists of 13 residues. Here the CDR3 reads CASAFRSSYEQYF. The CDR3 DNA reads as TGCGCCAGCGCGTTTAGGAGCTCCTACGAGCAGTACTTC.

This clone occurred once. The genes are TRBV11-3 and TRBJ2-7; 7 bases map to TRBD1. V dropped 5 bases and J dropped 3; count of bases not matched to a gene: 4. Looked up from germline, CDR1 is SGHNT and CDR2 is YENEEA. The CDR3 is 13 residues long. CDR3 nucleotides: TGTGCCAGCAGCCTTCGACAGGGCTACGAGCAGTACTTC. Amino acid sequence: CASSLRQGYEQYF.

V gene TRBV19 combines with J gene TRBJ2-7; no clear D gene. V lost 9 bases and J 5 bases, leaving 5 bases between the germline ends. This CDR3 has 9 residues. Germline CDR1 LNHDA, CDR2 SQIVND (reference sequence). The CDR3 loop reads CARENEQYF. Here the CDR3 DNA reads TGTGCCAGAGAAAACGAGCAGTACTTC. Full variable domain (remainder filled in from reference TRBV19 and TRBJ2-7): DGGITQSPKYLFRKEGQNVTLSCEQNLNHDAMYWYRQDPGQGLRLIYYSQIVNDFQKGDIAEGYSVSREKKESFPLTVTSAQKNPTAFYLCARENEQYFGPGTRLTVT.

The chain combines TRBV19 with TRBJ2-3; D remains unclear. Trimming pared 2 bases from V and 2 bases from J, leaving 11 bases between. CDR1 and CDR2 from the germline V gene are LNHDA and SQIVND (reference sequence). This CDR3 comprises 15 residues. In DNA form, the CDR3 reads TGTGCCAGTAGTATATGGCTCCGAAACACAGATACGCAGTATTTT. It encodes CASSIWLRNTDTQYF.